Following are 15 T cell receptor beta chains from one sample sequenced in a study of cytomegalovirus exposure and HLA in healthy donors. The PCR employed 60 Vbeta primers together with 13 Jbeta primers. Assay: immunoSEQ multiplex PCR; the TCRdb copy retains only in-frame clones and omits some. The sample includes 100,000 to 150,000 clones, 77% seen only once; the top ten take approximately 6.3%. Sample: PBMCs. The receptors here all came from a man between 18 and 35 years old in good health and CMV-seropositive.

CDR3 sequence: CASSPQGASQPQHF. DNA of the CDR3: TGTGCCAGCTCACCCCAAGGGGCGAGTCAGCCCCAGCATTTT. V is TRBV18 and J is TRBJ1-5; a weak D match, TRBD1 (5 bases). Germline CDR1 reads KGHSH; CDR2 reads LQKENI. The CDR3 extends over 14 amino acids. With 3 bases removed from V and 6 bases from J, the gap between germline ends came to 12 bases. Supplemented by reference TRBV18 and TRBJ1-5, the full variable domain reads NAGVMQNPRHLVRRRGQEARLRCSPMKGHSHVYWYRQLPEEGLKFMVYLQKENIIDESGMPKERFSAEFPKEGPSILRIQQVVRGDSAAYFCASSPQGASQPQHFGDGTRLSIL.

The chain has TRBV9 and TRBJ1-2; the match to TRBD1 covers 10 bases. V lost 0 bases to trimming and J lost 6 bases; unmatched junction nucleotides: 2. The germline CDR1 and CDR2 sequences are SGDLS and YYNGEE. The CDR3 is 14 amino acids. This chain's CDR3 is CASSVVGTGDGYTF. For the CDR3, the DNA is TGTGCCAGCAGCGTAGTTGGGACAGGGGATGGCTACACCTTC. Variable domain in full (rest from reference TRBV9 and TRBJ1-2): DSGVTQTPKHLITATGQRVTLRCSPRSGDLSVYWYQQSLDQGLQFLIQYYNGEERAKGNILERFSAQQFPDLHSELNLSSLELGDSALYFCASSVVGTGDGYTFGSGTRLTVV.

A single count supports this clone. This chain uses TRBV29-1 with TRBJ2-1; D is ambiguous. Trimming pared 2 bases from V and 9 bases from J, leaving 14 bases between. The CDR3 sequence is 13 residues long. The germline CDR1 and CDR2 sequences are SQVTM and ANQGSEA. In DNA form, the CDR3 reads TGCAGCGTTGAAAGGCAGGCTACGGTTGAGCAGTTCTTC. Its translation: CSVERQATVEQFF.

The chain has TRBV5-6 and TRBJ2-1; the match to TRBD2 covers 11 bases. Per the germline V gene, CDR1 is SGHDT and CDR2 is YYEEEE. With 4 bases clipped from V and 5 bases from J, the junction kept 5 bases outside the gene matches. The CDR3 extends over 15 amino acids. The CDR3 loop is CASSPGLADNNEQFF. The CDR3 coding sequence is TGTGCCAGCAGCCCGGGACTAGCGGACAACAATGAGCAGTTCTTC.

CDR3 nucleotides: TGCAGCTCCCAACTAGCGGGAACGGGTGAGACCCAGTACTTC. This translates into CSSQLAGTGETQYF. The genes are TRBV29-1 and TRBJ2-5; TRBD2 agrees at 10 bases. The CDR3 runs 14 residues. In germline, CDR1 is SQVTM, CDR2 ANQGSEA. Germline trimming cut 8 bases from V and 5 bases from J; bases unmatched to any gene: 11.

This clone was observed once. The chain is built from TRBV12-5 and TRBJ2-1; 13 nucleotides agree with TRBD2. Unmatched junction bases numbered 2, after V lost 3 bases and J lost 6 bases. This CDR3 contains 15 residues. The germline V gene encodes CDR1 LGHNT and CDR2 FRNRAP. The CDR3 is CASGLGLAGVNEQFF. The DNA of the CDR3 is TGTGCTAGTGGTTTAGGACTAGCGGGAGTCAATGAGCAGTTCTTC. Full variable domain (outside the CDR3, taken from reference TRBV12-5 and TRBJ2-1): DARVTQTPRHKVTEMGQEVTMRCQPILGHNTVFWYRQTMMQGLELLAYFRNRAPLDDSGMPKDRFSAEMPDATLATLKIQPSEPRDSAVYFCASGLGLAGVNEQFFGPGTRLTVL.

CDR3 coding DNA: TGCGCCAGCAGTCCGCGGACACAAAGTATCACAGATACGCAGTATTTT. This encodes CASSPRTQSITDTQYF. This rearrangement joins TRBV5-1 to TRBJ2-3; D possibly corresponds to TRBD1 (5 bases). CDR1 SGHRS and CDR2 YFSETQ come from the germline V gene. The germline V and J ends were trimmed by 5 bases and 2 bases, with 18 bases remaining between them. The CDR3 is 16 residues long.

The chain joins TRBV27 to TRBJ2-7; 8 nucleotides align to TRBD1. V lost 9 bases and J lost 11; bases outside the gene matches: 9. Germline values: CDR1 MNHEY, CDR2 SMNVEV (reference sequence). The CDR3 consists of 11 residues. The CDR3 DNA reads TGTGCCAGTACCTCAGGGGGCATGAAGTACTTC. Translation: CASTSGGMKYF.

The chain links TRBV9 to TRBJ1-5, with 8 positions matching TRBD1. With 4 bases clipped from V and 7 bases from J, the junction kept 7 bases outside the gene matches. Germline loops: CDR1 SGDLS, CDR2 YYNGEE. The CDR3 contains 14 residues. The CDR3 is CASSLGDRRQPQHF. CDR3 nucleotide sequence: TGTGCCAGCAGCCTCGGGGACAGGAGGCAGCCCCAGCATTTT.

V usage is TRBV28 and J usage is TRBJ1-5; 8 bases line up with TRBD1. Per the germline V gene, CDR1 is MDHEN and CDR2 is SYDVKM. V was clipped by 4 bases and J by 2 bases; unmatched bases: 4. CDR3 length: 15 amino acids. In nucleotides, the CDR3 is TGTGCCAGCAGTTCCCAGGGGGCTGGCAATCAGCCCCAGCATTTT. As protein: CASSSQGAGNQPQHF.

This clone was seen more than once but under ten times. The CDR3 DNA is TGTGCCAACCCCGGGACAGGGGACAATGAGCAGTTCTTC. Its translation is CANPGTGDNEQFF. The chain combines TRBV2 with TRBJ2-1; TRBD1 matches 10 bases. V lost 10 bases, J lost 5 bases, and 5 bases stayed unmatched. This CDR3 region has 13 residues. From germline, CDR1 is SNHLY and CDR2 FYNNEI.

The chain carries TRBV5-1 and TRBJ1-6; 8 bases map to TRBD1. The ends lost 4 bases at V and 8 bases at J; junction bases unmatched: 5. The CDR3 is made up of 14 amino acids. Germline V gene sequence: CDR1 SGHRS, CDR2 YFSETQ. The CDR3 sequence is CASSAGQEYSPLHF. The CDR3 DNA is TGCGCCAGCAGCGCGGGACAGGAATATTCACCCCTCCACTTT. Filled out from reference TRBV5-1 and TRBJ1-6, the complete variable domain reads KAGVTQTPRYLIKTRGQQVTLSCSPISGHRSVSWYQQTPGQGLQFLFEYFSETQRNKGNFPGRFSGRQFSNSRSEMNVSTLELGDSALYLCASSAGQEYSPLHFGNGTRLTVT.

With regard to this clone: Other DNA variants within this sample encode the same CDR3. The rearrangement links TRBV19 to TRBJ2-5, with TRBD2 matching 8 bases. The end of the DNA is better explained by TRBJ2-7, so the J call may be wrong. CDR3 length equals 14 residues. The V gene's germline CDR1 is LNHDA and CDR2 SQIVND (reference sequence). For the CDR3, the DNA is TGTGCCAGTAGTATAGCGGGAGGGGCTTACGAGCAGTACTTC. Translating it yields CASSIAGGAYEQYF.

J is TRBJ2-7 and V is TRBV4-2; TRBD1 agrees at 9 bases. J lost 2 bases, V lost 3 bases, and 8 bases had no gene match. The CDR3 spans 16 residues. Looked up from germline, CDR1 is LGHNA and CDR2 is YNFKEQ. The CDR3: CASSQLSGQGPYEQYF. The CDR3 nucleotides are TGTGCCAGCAGCCAGTTGTCTGGACAGGGGCCCTACGAGCAGTACTTC.

This chain connects TRBV5-6 to TRBJ1-2, with D maybe TRBD1 (6 bases). This CDR3 is built from 15 residues. Trimming removed 3 bases from V and 3 bases from J, with 15 bases in between. Germline V gene data show CDR1 as SGHDT and CDR2 as YYEEEE. The CDR3 nucleotides are TGTGCCAGCAGCTCAGACACAGGGTGGTACTATGGCTACACCTTC. This encodes CASSSDTGWYYGYTF.